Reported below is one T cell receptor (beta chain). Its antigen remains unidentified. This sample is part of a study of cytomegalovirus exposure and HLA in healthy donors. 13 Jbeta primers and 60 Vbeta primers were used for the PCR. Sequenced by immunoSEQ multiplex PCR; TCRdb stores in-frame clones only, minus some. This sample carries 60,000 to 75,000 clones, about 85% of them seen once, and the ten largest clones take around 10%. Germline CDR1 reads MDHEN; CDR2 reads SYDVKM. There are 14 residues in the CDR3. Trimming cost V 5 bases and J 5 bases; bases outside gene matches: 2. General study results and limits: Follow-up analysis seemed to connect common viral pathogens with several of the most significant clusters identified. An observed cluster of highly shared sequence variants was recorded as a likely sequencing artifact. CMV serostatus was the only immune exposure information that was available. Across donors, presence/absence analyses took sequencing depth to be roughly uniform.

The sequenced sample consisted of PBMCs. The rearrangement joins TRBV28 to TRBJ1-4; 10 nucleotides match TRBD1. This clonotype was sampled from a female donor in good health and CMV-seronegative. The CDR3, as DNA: TGTGCCAGCAGTGGGACAGGGGCCAATGAAAAACTGTTTTTT. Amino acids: CASSGTGANEKLFF.